This T cell receptor (beta chain) appears in the sequencing data of a study of cytomegalovirus exposure and HLA in healthy donors. Researchers ran the PCR with 60 Vbeta and 13 Jbeta primers. TCRdb's table, derived via immunoSEQ multiplex PCR, lists solely in-frame clones and lacks some. The sample records over 200,000 clones, more than 75% being singletons. Germline lookup yields CDR1 SGHTA and CDR2 FQGNSA. This CDR3 has 14 amino acids. The junction had 1 base not matched to a gene; V was cut back by 5 bases and J by 2 bases. The chain combines TRBV7-2 with TRBJ2-1; TRBD2 matches 9 bases. This receptor was taken from a man between 35 and 55 years old in good health and CMV-seropositive. Sequencing used PBMCs. Here the CDR3 DNA reads TGTGCCAGCAGCGGCGGGAGGGCCTACAATGAGCAGTTCTTC. Translating it yields CASSGGRAYNEQFF.